Given below is one TCR beta chain in context. This sample is part of a study of PD-L1 blockade in urothelial cancer. Patients each gave 1 to 8 samples, pretreatment and on-treatment. Only in-frame clones appear in the TCRdb table, and some are missing; sequencing was by immunoSEQ multiplex PCR. This sample has under 120,000 clones; around 85% occur once, and the top ten carry 2.4%. The V gene's germline CDR1 is KGHSH and CDR2 LQKENI. CDR3 length: 15 residues. V lost 3 bases and J lost 4, with 15 bases in between. The sample in question was PBMCs, obtained around atezolizumab (anti-PD-L1) treatment. This TCR derives from a man in his forties or fifties with urothelial cancer. The chain couples TRBV18 to TRBJ1-2, with D possibly matching TRBD1 (6 bases). The CDR3 nucleotides read TGTGCCAGCTCACCCCAGGACAGACCTTTCTATGGCTACACCTTC. It yields the protein CASSPQDRPFYGYTF.